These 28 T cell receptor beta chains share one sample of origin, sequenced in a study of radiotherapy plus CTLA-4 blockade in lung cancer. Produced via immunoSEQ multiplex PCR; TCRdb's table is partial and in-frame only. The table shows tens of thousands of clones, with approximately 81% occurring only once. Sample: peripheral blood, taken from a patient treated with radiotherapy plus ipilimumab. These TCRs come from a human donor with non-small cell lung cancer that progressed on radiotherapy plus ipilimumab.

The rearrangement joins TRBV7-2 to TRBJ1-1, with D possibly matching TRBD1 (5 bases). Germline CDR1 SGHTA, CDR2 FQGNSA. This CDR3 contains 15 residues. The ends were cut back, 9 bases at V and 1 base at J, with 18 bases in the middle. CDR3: CASSGARGPNTEAFF. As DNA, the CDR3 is TGTGCCAGTAGCGGGGCACGGGGCCCGAACACTGAAGCTTTCTTT.

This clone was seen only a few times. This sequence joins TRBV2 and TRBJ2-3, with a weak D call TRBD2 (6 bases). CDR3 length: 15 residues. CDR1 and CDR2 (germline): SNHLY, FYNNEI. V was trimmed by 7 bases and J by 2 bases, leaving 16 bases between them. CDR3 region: CASMPTAGLTDTQYF. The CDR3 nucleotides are TGTGCCAGCATGCCCACAGCGGGCCTCACAGATACGCAGTATTTT.

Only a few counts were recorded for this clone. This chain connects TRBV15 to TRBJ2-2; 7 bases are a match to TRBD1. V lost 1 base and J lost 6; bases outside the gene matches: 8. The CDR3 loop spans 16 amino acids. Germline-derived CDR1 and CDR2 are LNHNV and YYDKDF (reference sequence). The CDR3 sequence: CATSRGDPGGPGELFF. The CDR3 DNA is TGTGCCACCAGCAGAGGAGACCCAGGGGGTCCCGGGGAGCTGTTTTTT.

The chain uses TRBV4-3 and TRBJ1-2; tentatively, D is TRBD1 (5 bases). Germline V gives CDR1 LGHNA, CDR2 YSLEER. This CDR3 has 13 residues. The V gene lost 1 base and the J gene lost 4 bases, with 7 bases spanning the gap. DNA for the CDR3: TGCGCCAGCAGCCAAGGGGGCCGCTATGGCTACACCTTC. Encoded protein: CASSQGGRYGYTF.

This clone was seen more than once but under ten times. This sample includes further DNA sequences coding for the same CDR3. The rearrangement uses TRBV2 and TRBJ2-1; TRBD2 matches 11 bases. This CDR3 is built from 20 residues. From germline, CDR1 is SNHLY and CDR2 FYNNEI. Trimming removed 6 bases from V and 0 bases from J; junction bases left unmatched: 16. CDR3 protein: CASRRSNSGGAGLSYNEQFF. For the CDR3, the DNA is TGTGCCAGCAGGAGGTCAAATAGCGGGGGGGCGGGTCTCTCCTACAATGAGCAGTTCTTC.

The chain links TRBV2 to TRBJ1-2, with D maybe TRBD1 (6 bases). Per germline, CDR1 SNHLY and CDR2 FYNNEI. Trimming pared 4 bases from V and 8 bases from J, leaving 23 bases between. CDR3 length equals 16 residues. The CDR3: CASSVGRQEGVGGYTF. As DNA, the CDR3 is TGTGCCAGCAGTGTCGGACGGCAAGAGGGGGTAGGGGGCTACACCTTC.

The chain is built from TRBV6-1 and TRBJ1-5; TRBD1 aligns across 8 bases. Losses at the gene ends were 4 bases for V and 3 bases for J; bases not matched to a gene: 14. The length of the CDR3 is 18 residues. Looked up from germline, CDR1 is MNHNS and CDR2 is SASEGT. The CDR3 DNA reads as TGTGCCAGCAGTGCCCCAGGGGGCACAATAGCACCCAATCAGCCCCAGCATTTT. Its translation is CASSAPGGTIAPNQPQHF.

The CDR3 protein is CASSVGGRGGTDTQYF. CDR3 coding DNA: TGTGCCAGCAGCGTAGGGGGTAGGGGAGGCACAGATACGCAGTATTTT. The chain joins TRBV9 to TRBJ2-3; either TRBD1 or TRBD2 may supply D (5 bases each). Germline V gives CDR1 SGDLS, CDR2 YYNGEE. This CDR3 region has 16 residues. The ends were cut back, 0 bases at V and 1 base at J, with 12 bases in the middle. The full variable domain, in which reference TRBV9 and TRBJ2-3 provide the parts outside the CDR3, is DSGVTQTPKHLITATGQRVTLRCSPRSGDLSVYWYQQSLDQGLQFLIQYYNGEERAKGNILERFSAQQFPDLHSELNLSSLELGDSALYFCASSVGGRGGTDTQYFGPGTRLTVL.

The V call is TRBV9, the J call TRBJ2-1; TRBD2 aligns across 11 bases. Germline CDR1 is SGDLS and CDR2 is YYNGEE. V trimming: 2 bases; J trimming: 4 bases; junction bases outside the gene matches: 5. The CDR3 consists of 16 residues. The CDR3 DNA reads TGTGCCAGCAGCGTTATGGGACTAGCGGATTACAATGAGCAGTTCTTC. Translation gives CASSVMGLADYNEQFF.

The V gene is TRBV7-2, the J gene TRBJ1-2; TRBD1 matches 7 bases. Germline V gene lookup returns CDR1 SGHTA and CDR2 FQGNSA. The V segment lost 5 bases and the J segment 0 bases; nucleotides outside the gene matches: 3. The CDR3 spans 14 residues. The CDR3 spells CASSPGTANYGYTF. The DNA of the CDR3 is TGTGCCAGCAGCCCCGGGACAGCTAACTATGGCTACACCTTC.

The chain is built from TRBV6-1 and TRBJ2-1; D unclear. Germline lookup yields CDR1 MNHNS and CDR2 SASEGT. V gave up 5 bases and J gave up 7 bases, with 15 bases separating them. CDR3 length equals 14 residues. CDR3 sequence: CASSLETLGNEQFF. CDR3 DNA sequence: TGTGCCAGCAGTCTAGAGACGTTGGGGAATGAGCAGTTCTTC.

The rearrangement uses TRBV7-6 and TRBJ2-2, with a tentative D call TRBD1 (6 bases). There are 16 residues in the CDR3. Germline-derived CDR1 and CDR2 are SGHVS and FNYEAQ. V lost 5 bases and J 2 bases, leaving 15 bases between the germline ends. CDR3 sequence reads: CASSLRTVINTGELFF. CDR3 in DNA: TGTGCCAGCAGCCTGCGGACAGTTATTAACACCGGGGAGCTGTTTTTT.

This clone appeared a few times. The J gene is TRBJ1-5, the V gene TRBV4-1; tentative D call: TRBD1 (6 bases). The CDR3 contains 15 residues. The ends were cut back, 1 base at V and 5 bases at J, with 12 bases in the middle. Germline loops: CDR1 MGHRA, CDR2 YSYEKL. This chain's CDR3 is CASSQGGAGDQPQHF. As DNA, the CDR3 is TGCGCCAGCAGCCAAGGGGGGGCGGGGGATCAGCCCCAGCATTTT.

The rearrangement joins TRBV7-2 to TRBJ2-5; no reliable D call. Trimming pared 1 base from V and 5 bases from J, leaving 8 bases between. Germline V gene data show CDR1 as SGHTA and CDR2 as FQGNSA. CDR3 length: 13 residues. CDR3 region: CASSLVIGETQYF. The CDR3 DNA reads TGTGCCAGCAGCTTAGTAATAGGGGAGACCCAGTACTTC.

The chain's CDR3 is CASSQTPEAMNSPLHF. The CDR3 DNA reads as TGTGCCAGCAGCCAGACCCCTGAGGCGATGAATTCACCCCTCCACTTT. This rearrangement joins TRBV9 to TRBJ1-6; the D is unclear. CDR1 and CDR2 from the germline V gene are SGDLS and YYNGEE. This CDR3 has 16 residues. The V end was cut by 4 bases, the J end by 7 bases, with 18 bases between. The whole variable domain, filled in from reference TRBV9 and TRBJ1-6, reads DSGVTQTPKHLITATGQRVTLRCSPRSGDLSVYWYQQSLDQGLQFLIQYYNGEERAKGNILERFSAQQFPDLHSELNLSSLELGDSALYFCASSQTPEAMNSPLHFGNGTRLTVT.

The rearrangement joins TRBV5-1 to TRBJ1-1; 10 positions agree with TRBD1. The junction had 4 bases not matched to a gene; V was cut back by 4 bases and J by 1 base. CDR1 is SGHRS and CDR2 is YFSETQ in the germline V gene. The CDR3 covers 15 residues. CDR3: CASSTGQGGNTEAFF. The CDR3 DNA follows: TGCGCCAGCAGCACCGGACAGGGGGGGAACACTGAAGCTTTCTTT.

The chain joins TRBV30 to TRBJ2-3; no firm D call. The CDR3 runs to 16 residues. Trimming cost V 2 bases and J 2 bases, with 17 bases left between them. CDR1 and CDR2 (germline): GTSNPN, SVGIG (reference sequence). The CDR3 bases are TGTGCCTGGAGTACATATAACAGCTTTTTCACAGATACGCAGTATTTT. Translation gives CAWSTYNSFFTDTQYF.

The CDR3 sequence is CASSSTGANVLTF. In DNA, the CDR3 is TGTGCCAGCAGCTCCACCGGGGCCAACGTCCTGACTTTC. J is TRBJ2-6 and V is TRBV6-5; no reliable D call. CDR3 size: 13 residues. Deletions cut 6 bases from V and 4 bases from J, with 7 bases between. The germline gives CDR1 MNHEY, CDR2 SVGAGI.

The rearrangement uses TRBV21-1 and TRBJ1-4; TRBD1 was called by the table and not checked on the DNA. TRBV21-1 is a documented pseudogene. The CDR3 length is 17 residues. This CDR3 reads CASSSPGQGMANEKLFF. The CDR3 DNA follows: TGTGCCAGCAGCTCCCCGGGACAGGGGATGGCTAATGAAAAACTGTTTTTT.

CDR3 DNA sequence: TGTGCCAGCAGCCAATATGGGGCCAACGTCCTGACTTTC. Encoded protein: CASSQYGANVLTF. The chain carries TRBV7-2 and TRBJ2-6; the D is unclear. Trimming left V 5 bases short and J 3 bases short, with 5 bases between. There are 13 residues in the CDR3. Germline V gives CDR1 SGHTA, CDR2 FQGNSA.

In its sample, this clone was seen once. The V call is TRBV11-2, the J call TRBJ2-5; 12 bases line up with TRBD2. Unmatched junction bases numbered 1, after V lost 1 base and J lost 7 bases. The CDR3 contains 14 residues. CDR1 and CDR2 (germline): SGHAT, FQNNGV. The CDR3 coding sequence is TGTGCCAGCAGCTTAGCGACTAGCGGGGGGACCCAGTACTTC. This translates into CASSLATSGGTQYF.

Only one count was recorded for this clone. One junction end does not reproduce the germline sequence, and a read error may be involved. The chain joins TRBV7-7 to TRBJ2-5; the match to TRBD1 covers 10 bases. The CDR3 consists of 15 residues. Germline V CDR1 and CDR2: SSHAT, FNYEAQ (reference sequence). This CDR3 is CASSLGTGEEETQYF. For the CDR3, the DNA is TGTGCTAGCAGCTTAGGGACAGGGGAAGAGGAGACCCAGTACTTC.

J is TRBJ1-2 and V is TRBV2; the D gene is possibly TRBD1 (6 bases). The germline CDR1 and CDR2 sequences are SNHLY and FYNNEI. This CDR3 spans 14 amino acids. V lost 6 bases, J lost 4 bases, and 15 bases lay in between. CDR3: CASRRAEGGYGYTF. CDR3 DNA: TGTGCCAGCAGAAGGGCCGAGGGGGGCTATGGCTACACCTTC.

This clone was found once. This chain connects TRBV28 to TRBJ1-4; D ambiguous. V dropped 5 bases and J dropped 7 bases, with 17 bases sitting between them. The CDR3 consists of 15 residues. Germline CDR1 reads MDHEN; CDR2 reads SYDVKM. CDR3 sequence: CASSPDKGQGEKLFF. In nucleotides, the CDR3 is TGTGCCAGCAGTCCCGACAAAGGCCAAGGTGAAAAACTGTTTTTT. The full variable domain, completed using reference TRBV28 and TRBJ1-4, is DVKVTQSSRYLVKRTGEKVFLECVQDMDHENMFWYRQDPGLGLRLIYFSYDVKMKEKGDIPEGYSVSREKKERFSLILESASTNQTSMYLCASSPDKGQGEKLFFGSGTQLSVL.

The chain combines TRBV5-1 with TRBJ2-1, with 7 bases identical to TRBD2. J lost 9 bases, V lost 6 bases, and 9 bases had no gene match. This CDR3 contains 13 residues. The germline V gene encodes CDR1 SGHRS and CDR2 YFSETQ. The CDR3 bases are TGCGCCAGCAAATGGGGGGGTGACCGTGAGCAGTTCTTC. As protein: CASKWGGDREQFF. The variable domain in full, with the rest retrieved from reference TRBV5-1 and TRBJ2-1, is KAGVTQTPRYLIKTRGQQVTLSCSPISGHRSVSWYQQTPGQGLQFLFEYFSETQRNKGNFPGRFSGRQFSNSRSEMNVSTLELGDSALYLCASKWGGDREQFFGPGTRLTVL.

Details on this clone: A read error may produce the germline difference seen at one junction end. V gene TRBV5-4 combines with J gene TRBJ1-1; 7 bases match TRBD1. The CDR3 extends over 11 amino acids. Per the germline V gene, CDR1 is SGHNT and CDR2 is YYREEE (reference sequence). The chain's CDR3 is CASSWGTVTLF. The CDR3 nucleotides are TGTGCCAGCAGCTGGGGGACAGTGACCCTCTTT. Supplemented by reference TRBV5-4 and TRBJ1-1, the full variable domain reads ETGVTQSPTHLIKTRGQQVTLRCSSQSGHNTVSWYQQALGQGPQFIFQYYREEENGRGNFPPRFSGLQFPNYSSELNVNALELDDSALYLCASSWGTVTLFGQGTRLTVV.

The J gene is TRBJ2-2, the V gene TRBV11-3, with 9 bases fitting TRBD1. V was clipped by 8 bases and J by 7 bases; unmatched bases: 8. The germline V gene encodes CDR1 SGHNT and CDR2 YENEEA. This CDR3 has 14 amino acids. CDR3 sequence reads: CASGTGGAGGELFF. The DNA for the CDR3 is TGTGCCAGCGGAACAGGGGGCGCGGGCGGGGAGCTGTTTTTT.

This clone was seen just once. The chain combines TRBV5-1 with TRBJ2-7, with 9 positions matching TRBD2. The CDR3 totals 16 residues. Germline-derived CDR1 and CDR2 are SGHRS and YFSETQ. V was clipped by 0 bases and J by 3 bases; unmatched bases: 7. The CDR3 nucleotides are TGCGCCAGCAGCTTGGTCGTTAGCGGGAGTGGCTACGAGCAGTACTTC. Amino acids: CASSLVVSGSGYEQYF.